This T cell receptor (beta chain) was identified in a study of cytomegalovirus exposure and HLA in healthy donors. The PCR contained 60 Vbeta and 13 Jbeta primers. Clones were sequenced by immunoSEQ multiplex PCR, and TCRdb holds only the in-frame ones, with some missing. The profile shows roughly 140,000 clones, roughly three quarters of them singletons. The donors (healthy individuals) were bone marrow donors. Study-level findings and limits: TCR beta chain V- and J-gene trimming was linked, in a later analysis, to a missense variant in DCLRE1C.

The germline gives CDR1 MNHEY, CDR2 SMNVEV (reference sequence). CDR3 size: 13 residues. V gave up 2 bases and J gave up 2 bases, with 7 bases separating them. Regarding this clone: Its target is unknown.

Material: PBMCs. The sequence came from a man aged 18 to 29 in good health and CMV-seronegative. The rearrangement links TRBV27 to TRBJ2-7; D is unclear. The CDR3 loop reads CASSLGPAYEQYF. CDR3 sequence (DNA): TGTGCCAGCAGTTTAGGGCCGGCCTACGAGCAGTACTTC.